Below, 18 T cell receptor beta chains from the same sample are listed, as sequenced in a study of cytomegalovirus exposure and HLA in healthy donors. PCR employed 60 Vbeta and 13 Jbeta primers. Sequencing was performed with immunoSEQ multiplex PCR; in TCRdb, only in-frame clones are kept and a portion is missing. The sample has about 110,000 clones; 55% to 75% are singletons. Sequenced sample: PBMCs. The receptors here all came from a man under 40 in good health and CMV-seropositive.

Turning to this clone: This same CDR3 is encoded by further DNA sequences in the sample. V is TRBV5-1 and J is TRBJ2-3, with a possible D match to TRBD1 (5 bases). The ends were cut back, 0 bases at V and 4 bases at J, with 9 bases in the middle. The CDR3 length is 14 residues. CDR1 SGHRS and CDR2 YFSETQ come from the germline V gene. The CDR3: CASSLGQGSDTQYF. The CDR3 region has the DNA TGCGCCAGCAGCTTGGGTCAGGGATCAGATACGCAGTATTTT. The full variable domain, with the rest looked up from reference TRBV5-1 and TRBJ2-3, is KAGVTQTPRYLIKTRGQQVTLSCSPISGHRSVSWYQQTPGQGLQFLFEYFSETQRNKGNFPGRFSGRQFSNSRSEMNVSTLELGDSALYLCASSLGQGSDTQYFGPGTRLTVL.

The genes are TRBV7-8 and TRBJ2-5; the D is unclear. Germline V gives CDR1 SGHVS, CDR2 FQNEAQ. V lost 8 bases, J lost 2 bases, and 9 bases lay in between. CDR3 length equals 12 residues. The CDR3 protein is CASRSFQETQYF. DNA for the CDR3: TGTGCCAGCCGCTCGTTTCAAGAGACCCAGTACTTC.

This sequence joins TRBV6-1 and TRBJ2-7; TRBD1 is a possible D gene (6 bases). This CDR3 has 13 amino acids. V was trimmed by 4 bases and J by 2 bases, leaving 9 bases between them. Germline V gene sequence: CDR1 MNHNS, CDR2 SASEGT. The CDR3 region has the DNA TGTGCCAGCAGTGGAGGGACAACCTACGAGCAGTACTTC. Protein: CASSGGTTYEQYF.

The rearrangement uses TRBV7-2 and TRBJ1-1; D is undetermined. Per the germline V gene, CDR1 is SGHTA and CDR2 is FQGNSA. This CDR3 contains 12 residues. Between the trimmed V and J ends, which lost 3 bases and 10 bases, there was a span of 12 bases. CDR3 nucleotide sequence: TGTGCCAGCAGCTTGGACGGGAAGGTAGCTTTCTTT. Encoded protein: CASSLDGKVAFF. The full variable domain, with the rest looked up from reference TRBV7-2 and TRBJ1-1, is GAGVSQSPSNKVTEKGKDVELRCDPISGHTALYWYRQSLGQGLEFLIYFQGNSAPDKSGLPSDRFSAERTGGSVSTLTIQRTQQEDSAVYLCASSLDGKVAFFGQGTRLTVV.

This clone was picked up one time. The rearrangement uses TRBV10-3 and TRBJ2-7; D call uncertain. V lost 6 bases, J lost 1 base, and 7 bases lay in between. The CDR3 is 12 residues long. Looked up from germline, CDR1 is ENHRY and CDR2 is SYGVKD. CDR3 sequence (DNA): TGTGCCATCAGCACGGGTTCCTACGAGCAGTACTTC. Encoded protein: CAISTGSYEQYF.

The rearrangement joins TRBV30 to TRBJ2-6; possibly TRBD1 for D (6 bases). This CDR3 region has 15 residues. Trimming stripped 8 bases from V and 2 bases from J, with 16 bases between. Germline values: CDR1 GTSNPN, CDR2 SVGIG (reference sequence). The CDR3 bases are TGTGCCCGAATTTCAGGGGTGACTGGGGCCAACGTCCTGACTTTC. Translating it yields CARISGVTGANVLTF. The variable domain in full, completed from reference TRBV30 and TRBJ2-6, reads SQTIHQWPATLVQPVGSPLSLECTVEGTSNPNLYWYRQAAGRGLQLLFYSVGIGQISSEVPQNLSASRPQDRQFILSSKKLLLSDSGFYLCARISGVTGANVLTFGAGSRLTVL.

This clone has just a few counts. The V gene is TRBV5-4, the J gene TRBJ2-5; 11 nucleotides match TRBD1. CDR1 SGHNT and CDR2 YYREEE come from the germline V gene (reference sequence). The trim removed 4 bases at V and 4 bases at J, leaving 3 bases unmatched. The CDR3 contains 14 residues. The CDR3 nucleotides read TGTGCCAGCAGCGGGGGACAGGGGGGAGAGACCCAGTACTTC. It is translated as CASSGGQGGETQYF.

The rearrangement joins TRBV29-1 to TRBJ1-1, with TRBD1 identical over 7 bases. Germline-derived CDR1 and CDR2 are SQVTM and ANQGSEA. This CDR3 is 15 amino acids long. Trimming at V came to 2 bases and at J to 5 bases, leaving 11 bases not matched to a gene. The CDR3 sequence: CSVESQNRGYTEAFF. The DNA of the CDR3 is TGCAGCGTTGAATCCCAAAACAGGGGTTATACTGAAGCTTTCTTT. Full variable domain (rest looked up from reference TRBV29-1 and TRBJ1-1): SAVISQKPSRDICQRGTSLTIQCQVDSQVTMMFWYRQQPGQSLTLIATANQGSEATYESGFVIDKFPISRPNLTFSTLTVSNMSPEDSSIYLCSVESQNRGYTEAFFGQGTRLTVV.

The V call is TRBV5-1, the J call TRBJ2-1; 8 bases fit TRBD2. Germline CDR1 SGHRS, CDR2 YFSETQ. Trimming at V came to 1 base and at J to 6 bases, leaving 12 bases not matched to a gene. The CDR3 length is 17 residues. CDR3 loop: CASSLTLSGGNSNEQFF. In DNA form, the CDR3 reads TGCGCCAGCAGCTTGACCCTCAGCGGGGGCAATAGCAATGAGCAGTTCTTC.

The rearrangement uses TRBV7-6 and TRBJ2-5, with 9 bases aligning to TRBD2. The end of the DNA fits TRBJ2-7 better, so the J call may be wrong. The germline V gene has CDR1 SGHVS and CDR2 FNYEAQ. This CDR3 contains 15 residues. CDR3 in amino acids: CASSLEVAGALEQYF. In nucleotides, the CDR3 is TGTGCCAGCAGCTTAGAGGTAGCGGGGGCACTCGAGCAGTACTTC.

This clone was seen more than once but under ten times. V and J are TRBV6-5 and TRBJ2-3; D is perhaps TRBD2 (5 bases). With 9 bases removed from V and 4 bases from J, the gap between germline ends came to 17 bases. CDR1 is MNHEY, CDR2 SVGAGI, per germline. This CDR3 is 14 amino acids long. The CDR3 protein is CASRQRLTSDTQYF. The CDR3 nucleotides are TGTGCCAGTCGTCAGCGGCTGACCTCAGATACGCAGTATTTT.

This clone was observed once. The CDR3 bases are TGCGCCAGCAGCCAAGATCCCGCGGGGCCCCAGCATTTT. It translates to CASSQDPAGPQHF. The genes are TRBV4-1 and TRBJ1-5; D not certain. Germline V gene sequence: CDR1 MGHRA, CDR2 YSYEKL. V was cut by 0 bases and J by 9 bases, with 9 bases left in between. CDR3 length equals 13 residues.

The rearrangement joins TRBV7-9 to TRBJ2-7; 9 nucleotides align to TRBD1. The CDR3 spans 13 residues. CDR1 is SEHNR, CDR2 FQNEAQ, per germline (reference sequence). Trimming took 5 bases from V and 6 from J; bases not matched to a gene: 5. CDR3 amino acids: CASSEGQGFEQYF. The CDR3 DNA sequence: TGTGCCAGCAGCGAGGGACAGGGATTCGAGCAGTACTTC. Looking up the rest from reference TRBV7-9 and TRBJ2-7 gives the full variable domain: DTGVSQNPRHKITKRGQNVTFRCDPISEHNRLYWYRQTLGQGPEFLTYFQNEAQLEKSRLLSDRFSAERPKGSFSTLEIQRTEQGDSAMYLCASSEGQGFEQYFGPGTRLTVT.

The chain combines TRBV6-4 with TRBJ1-1, with D possibly matching TRBD1 (5 bases). V lost 9 bases to trimming and J lost 3 bases, with 11 bases between them. Germline V gives CDR1 MRHNA, CDR2 SNTAGT. This CDR3 has 12 amino acids. This chain's CDR3 is CASGRGDTEAFF. DNA of the CDR3: TGTGCCAGTGGGAGGGGCGACACTGAAGCTTTCTTT.

The chain links TRBV11-3 to TRBJ1-1; no reliable D call. Germline values: CDR1 SGHNT, CDR2 YENEEA. The germline V and J ends were trimmed by 5 bases and 5 bases, with 12 bases remaining between them. The CDR3 runs 13 residues. Here the CDR3 reads CASSPTSRTEAFF. The CDR3, as DNA: TGTGCCAGCAGCCCCACATCGCGGACTGAAGCTTTCTTT.

This rearrangement joins TRBV7-2 to TRBJ1-2; TRBD1 matches at 7 bases. Germline V gives CDR1 SGHTA, CDR2 FQGNSA. This CDR3 is built from 15 residues. The trim removed 5 bases at V and 5 bases at J, leaving 11 bases unmatched. For the CDR3, the DNA is TGTGCCAGCAGCCCTTATAGGGGGCGAGAGTATGGCTACACCTTC. It yields the protein CASSPYRGREYGYTF.

This chain links TRBV9 with TRBJ2-3; TRBD2 aligns across 11 bases. The J segment lost 6 bases and the V segment lost 2 bases, leaving 11 bases of the junction unmatched. Germline-derived CDR1 and CDR2 are SGDLS and YYNGEE. This CDR3 contains 17 residues. The CDR3 nucleotides read TGTGCCAGCAGCGTGAGCTCGGCTAGCGGGGGGTGGGATACGCAGTATTTT. It yields the protein CASSVSSASGGWDTQYF.

This clone was observed a single time. V is TRBV11-3 and J is TRBJ1-3; 7 nucleotides agree with TRBD1. Losses at the gene ends were 3 bases for V and 0 bases for J; bases not matched to a gene: 2. CDR3 size: 15 residues. Germline lookup yields CDR1 SGHNT and CDR2 YENEEA. This CDR3 is CASSFRGLSGNTIYF. As DNA, the CDR3 is TGTGCCAGCAGCTTTAGGGGGCTCTCTGGAAACACCATATATTTT.